This TCR beta chain was identified during a study of T-cell memory formation after mild COVID-19. Study summary: Among the donors, TCR clusters were largely specific to each donor. Study-wide findings and caveats: While clones contracting from day 15 to 85 were balanced between CD4 and CD8, later expanders leaned CD4+. Memory cells collected pre-infection included some clones that later responded, suggesting cross-reactive memory joined. CD4+ contracting clones lay mainly in CM and EM, CD8+ ones in EMRA.

In TCRdb, the 5' RACE reads were re-called with MiXCR into one record per CDR3 protein. Seen here are 45,000 to 55,000 distinct CDR3 sequences, over 6.5% observed once, and the top ten hold 1.4%. This clonotype was detected a few times. Antigen: not known. Per germline, CDR1 MNHNY and CDR2 SVGAGI (reference sequence). This CDR3 spans 15 amino acids. The V end was cut by 0 bases, the J end by 2 bases, with 8 bases between. This receptor was obtained from a man aged 18-30 years who had mild COVID-19 (a few samples of this study predate the infection). Cell type and time point are not known. Sequenced material: PBMCs or a T cell subset sorted from them (not recorded which). This chain connects TRBV6-6 to TRBJ1-5; unclear D gene. The CDR3: CASSYSVQGNQPQHF. The CDR3 DNA reads as TGTGCCAGCAGTTACTCGGTTCAGGGCAATCAGCCCCAGCATTTT.